This entry lists 4 T cell receptor beta chains sequenced from one sample in a study of early T cells in non-severe SARS-CoV-2 infection (dated by TCRdb to the early 2020s). The library came from 5' RACE. The data were produced on a NextSeq 500. The public reads were run again by TCRdb, first through fastp at Q25 and then through MiXCR, and only productive beta chains were kept. Every entry covers one CDR3 protein and lists the most common genes and DNA from its rows. The sample table lists nearly 95,000 distinct CDR3 sequences, roughly 15% of them with a count of one. 4.5% to 6.5% of the sample lies in the top ten. The specimen was whole blood, collected at baseline. The receptor set was obtained from an adult who was a healthcare worker with PCR-confirmed SARS-CoV-2 infection or an uninfected control (not recorded which).

The chain links TRBV7-9 to TRBJ1-4; perhaps TRBD1 as D (6 bases). V dropped 5 bases and J dropped 5 bases, with 12 bases sitting between them. CDR3 length: 14 amino acids. The germline V gene has CDR1 SEHNR and CDR2 FQNEAQ (reference sequence). CDR3 coding DNA: TGTGCCAGCAGCCTGGACAGTGTCAATGAAAAACTGTTTTTT. Translated: CASSLDSVNEKLFF. Full variable domain (outside the CDR3, taken from reference TRBV7-9 and TRBJ1-4): DTGVSQNPRHKITKRGQNVTFRCDPISEHNRLYWYRQTLGQGPEFLTYFQNEAQLEKSRLLSDRFSAERPKGSFSTLEIQRTEQGDSAMYLCASSLDSVNEKLFFGSGTQLSVL.

This clonotype appeared a few times. The chain couples TRBV6-2 or TRBV6-3 to TRBJ2-4; possible D gene TRBD1, 6 bases. Germline CDR1 MNHEY, CDR2 SVGEGT. Trimming took off 2 bases at V and 0 bases at J, with 17 bases between the two ends. The CDR3 consists of 18 residues. For the CDR3, the DNA is TGTGCCAGCAGTTACGCGCAACAGGGTCCCCTAGCCAAAAACATTCAGTACTTC. The encoded protein is CASSYAQQGPLAKNIQYF.

This clonotype was seen only a few times. The V and J genes are TRBV9 and TRBJ2-7; D is perhaps TRBD2 (5 bases). Trimming removed 0 bases at V and 5 bases at J, with 9 bases between. CDR1 and CDR2 from the germline V gene are SGDLS and YYNGEE. This CDR3 is built from 13 residues. The CDR3 loop reads CASSVGLANEQYF. The CDR3 region has the DNA TGTGCCAGCAGCGTAGGTCTAGCAAACGAGCAGTACTTC.

This sequence joins TRBV28 and TRBJ2-7; a weak D match, TRBD1 (6 bases). The V gene's germline CDR1 is MDHEN and CDR2 SYDVKM. The CDR3 runs to 13 residues. Trimming pared 6 bases from V and 2 bases from J, leaving 11 bases between. The CDR3 loop is CASRRTAAYEQYF. Here the CDR3 DNA reads TGTGCCAGCAGAAGGACAGCAGCCTACGAGCAGTACTTC.